This is a list of T cell receptor beta chains from one sample in a study of cytomegalovirus exposure and HLA in healthy donors. The table came from immunoSEQ multiplex PCR; TCRdb's copy has only in-frame clones and leaves some out. The top ten hold roughly 3% of the sample, which has 100,000 to 150,000 clones, 75% seen once. Material: PBMCs. These TCRs come from a middle-aged woman in good health and CMV-seropositive. The CDR3 runs from the conserved cysteine through the conserved F or W. A D gene is named only where the DNA matches it firmly. A clone size is listed for some rows: how often the clone was seen (once, few, many), or a class if it is expanded.

TRBJ2-7 TRBD1 - TRBV5-1 CASNDRGPSSYEQYF TGCGCCAGTAACGACAGGGGGCCAAGCTCCTACGAGCAGTACTTC
TRBJ2-1 TRBD1 - TRBV28 CASSRRDRVYNEQFF TGTGCCAGCAGTCGCCGGGACAGGGTTTACAATGAGCAGTTCTTC
TRBJ2-5 TRBD2 - TRBV25-1 CASSSGGRETQYF TGTGCCAGCAGTTCGGGGGGGCGGGAGACCCAGTACTTC
TRBJ1-1 TRBD1 - TRBV7-2 CASSNRGRTEAFF TGTGCCAGCAGCAACAGGGGGCGAACTGAAGCTTTCTTT
TRBJ1-2 - few TRBV6-5 CAIRKGRGSNYGYTF TGTGCCATCAGAAAAGGACGGGGTTCTAACTATGGCTACACCTTC
TRBJ2-7 - - TRBV30 CAWRPQGFPYEQYF TGTGCCTGGAGACCACAGGGATTCCCCTACGAGCAGTACTTC
TRBJ2-7 - - TRBV6-5 CASSYGQGPYEQYF TGTGCCAGCAGTTACGGTCAGGGCCCCTACGAGCAGTACTTC
TRBJ2-7 - - TRBV6-1 CASTTKLPGHEQYF TGTGCCAGCACTACTAAGCTCCCCGGCCACGAGCAGTACTTC
TRBJ2-7 TRBD2 - TRBV28 CASSLLGTSGSYEQYF TGTGCCAGCAGTTTATTAGGGACTAGCGGGAGTTACGAGCAGTACTTC
TRBJ2-7 - - TRBV6-6 CASSYSLGQAVGEQYF TGTGCCAGCAGTTACTCGTTAGGTCAGGCTGTGGGCGAGCAGTACTTC
TRBJ1-1 - few TRBV29-1 CSDGGGGTEAFF TGCAGCGACGGGGGGGGTGGTACTGAAGCTTTCTTT
TRBJ1-2 TRBD1 - TRBV10-3 CAISESGQGAGYGYTF TGTGCCATCAGTGAGTCGGGACAGGGGGCCGGCTATGGCTACACCTTC
TRBJ2-2 - - TRBV28 CASSFTTTGELFF TGTGCCAGCAGTTTTACAACCACCGGGGAGCTGTTTTTT
TRBJ2-3 TRBD2 - TRBV10-3 CAISELLAGGTDTQYF TGTGCCATCAGTGAGCTACTAGCGGGAGGCACAGATACGCAGTATTTT
TRBJ2-6 - - TRBV30 CAWSIQGSGANVLTF TGTGCCTGGAGTATTCAGGGCTCCGGGGCCAACGTCCTGACTTTC
TRBJ1-4 TRBD1 - TRBV7-9 CASDRGVSNEKLFF TGTGCCAGCGACAGGGGAGTGTCTAATGAAAAACTGTTTTTT
TRBJ2-1 TRBD1 - TRBV13 CASSSIGTEIGEQFF TGTGCCAGCAGCTCAATCGGGACAGAAATCGGGGAGCAGTTCTTC
TRBJ1-5 TRBD1 - TRBV7-2 CASSLPGGPHQPQHF TGTGCCAGCAGCTTACCAGGGGGGCCGCATCAGCCCCAGCATTTT
TRBJ2-3 - - TRBV7-6 CASSSRADTQYF TGTGCCAGCAGTTCACGGGCAGATACGCAGTATTTT
TRBJ2-2 - once TRBV11-2 CASSYGGELFF TGTGCCAGCAGCTACGGCGGGGAGCTGTTTTTT
TRBJ1-5 TRBD1 - TRBV6-1 CASSEMTGQGVNQPQHF TGTGCCAGCAGTGAGATGACAGGGCAAGGGGTCAATCAGCCCCAGCATTTT
TRBJ2-5 - once TRBV30 CAWSLSTGRETQYF TGTGCCTGGAGCTTATCGACAGGGAGGGAGACCCAGTACTTC
TRBJ2-7 TRBD2 - TRBV6-5 CASSRGEGATYEQYF TGTGCCAGCAGCCGAGGGGAGGGCGCCACCTACGAGCAGTACTTC
TRBJ1-1 TRBD1 - TRBV10-1 CASSESRTGDGEAFF TGCGCCAGCAGTGAGTCGAGGACAGGGGACGGTGAAGCTTTCTTT
TRBJ2-7 TRBD1 - TRBV25-1 CASREDRGPYEQYF TGTGCCAGCAGGGAGGACAGGGGGCCGTACGAGCAGTACTTC
TRBJ2-4 - - TRBV6-1 CASSVHFASRAKNIQYF TGTGCCAGCAGTGTCCATTTCGCATCCAGAGCCAAAAACATTCAGTACTTC
TRBJ1-1 TRBD1 - TRBV7-9 CASSLAARGLVGNTEAFF TGTGCCAGCAGCTTAGCTGCCAGGGGGCTCGTGGGGAACACTGAAGCTTTCTTT
TRBJ1-2 TRBD1 few TRBV29-1 CSVHRGRGGGYTF TGCAGCGTTCACAGGGGCCGCGGAGGGGGCTACACCTTC
TRBJ1-6 TRBD1 - TRBV4-3 CASSQGRQGSYNSPLHF TGCGCCAGCAGCCAGGGCCGACAGGGCTCCTATAATTCACCCCTCCACTTT
TRBJ1-6 - - TRBV27 CASRSGHAVDSPLHF TGTGCCAGCCGGAGTGGTCATGCCGTTGATTCACCCCTCCACTTT
TRBJ2-3 TRBD2 - TRBV30 CACLVPATSGVTDTQYF TGTGCCTGCCTAGTACCCGCGACTAGCGGCGTCACAGATACGCAGTATTTT
TRBJ2-3 - few TRBV6-4 CATPKSFPADTQYF TGTGCCACCCCGAAGAGCTTCCCAGCGGATACGCAGTATTTT
TRBJ2-2 TRBD2 once TRBV4-3 CASSQDVAGGYTGELFF TGCGCCAGCAGCCAAGATGTAGCGGGGGGTTACACCGGGGAGCTGTTTTTT
TRBJ1-4 - - TRBV10-2 CATGATGEKLFF TGCGCCACTGGAGCCACCGGTGAAAAACTGTTTTTT
TRBJ2-2 TRBD2 - TRBV27 CASLGGGINTGELFF TGTGCCAGCCTTGGGGGAGGGATTAACACCGGGGAGCTGTTTTTT
TRBJ1-2 - few TRBV29-1 CSSQGSNYGYTF TGCAGCTCTCAGGGATCTAACTATGGCTACACCTTC